This TCR beta chain is drawn from a study of T-cell memory formation after mild COVID-19. The CDR3 is made up of 18 amino acids. The V gene end was trimmed by 2 bases and the J gene end by 5 bases; junction bases not matched to a gene: 12. The V gene's germline CDR1 is MNHEY and CDR2 SMNVEV (reference sequence). TCRdb called the 5' RACE reads again in MiXCR, with one record for every CDR3 protein. The table shows roughly 89,000 distinct CDR3 sequences, with about 13% occurring only once. The specimen sequenced was PBMCs or a T cell subset sorted from them (not recorded which). The origin of this receptor is an adult woman who had mild COVID-19 (a few samples of this study predate the infection). Cell type and time point are not known. This chain connects TRBV27 to TRBJ2-2; 9 bases fit TRBD2. CDR3 amino acids: CASSLQYLWLAGTGELFF. The CDR3 bases are TGTGCCAGCAGTTTACAGTACTTGTGGCTAGCGGGAACCGGGGAGCTGTTTTTT.